The T cell receptor (beta chain) described here comes from a study of T cell responses to AZD1222 COVID-19 vaccine. Study-level findings and limits: Clonal diversity may have been underestimated, and the donors were mostly white British, with more females than males. Baseline seropositivity characterized only six AZD1222 recipients. Spike-specific TCR breadth and depth were elevated following two AZD1222 doses. CD4 TCRs covered the whole spike, strongest at regions 160-218 and 743-854.

The protocol was immunoSEQ multiplex PCR, while the TCRdb copy is restricted to in-frame clones and leaves out a portion. The table shows approximately 150,000 clones, with 90% to 95% occurring only once. Trimming cost V 2 bases and J 5 bases; bases outside gene matches: 5. CDR1 and CDR2 from the germline V gene are SGHTA and FQGTGA. CDR3 length: 15 amino acids. As to this clone: Its specificity is not known.

The chain carries TRBV7-3 and TRBJ2-5, with TRBD1 identical over 10 bases. The sequence came from an adult in good health. The sample was peripheral blood, taken on day 0 of MenACWY control vaccination. DNA of the CDR3: TGTGCCAGCAGCTTAGTGGGACAGGGGTCTGAGACCCAGTACTTC. Amino acids: CASSLVGQGSETQYF.